One TCR beta chain is described in this entry. This receptor's antigen is unknown. No qualities accompany the bases; no much larger clone lies one base away. This entry belongs to a study of blood T cell repertoires in COVID-19 (TCRdb year 2020). Some background on the complete study: Collaborator samples came from the United States, Italy and Spain and covered acute and convalescent phases of COVID-19. A freely available public database, intended as a resource for researchers studying the immune response to SARS-CoV-2, is where the repertoires were released. Nearly every sample came with metadata listing a de-identified subject ID, COVID-19 status, age in years and sex. The samples were drawn from two sources: the first 160 participants of the ongoing ImmuneRACE study, and over 950 subjects contributed by 6 global collaborators. Subjects who had been exposed to COVID-19, were actively infected with it, or had recovered from it provided the deeply sampled blood TCRbeta repertoires that made up the dataset. The material from the prospective study consisted of cDNA or gDNA derived from T cells, B-cell-depleted T cells, or PBMCs. Where HLA class I and class II types were available, the types were taken from metadata supplied by the sample provider, not from assay-based typing. The paper as a whole reports these results and caveats: The quantity of clinical and demographic metadata differed by source and by participant and was supplied without curation.

The CDR3 sequence holds 15 residues, the cysteine and phenylalanine included. Kept here is only the CDR3 DNA, which spans 45 bases and is read in frame from base 1. Sequences SNHLY (CDR1) and FYNNEI (CDR2) are obtained from the germline V gene. From V the trimming removes 5 bases and from J it removes 2 bases, while the gene matches leave 5 bases of the junction unaccounted for. The immunoSEQ Assay, a bias-controlled multiplex PCR, was used to amplify TCRbeta CDR3 regions from genomic DNA. The study's processing was this. Within the assay, amplification of reference gene primers was used to estimate how many nucleated cells each sample contained. To quantify the absolute abundance of each unique TCRbeta CDR3 rearrangement, sequence reads were collapsed and filtered. For each sample, productive Simpson clonality was calculated by taking the square root of Simpson's diversity index across productive rearrangements. TCRdb re-hosts the immuneACCESS table, in-frame sequences only. Its copies lack some clones; in the studies checked, an unresolved V gene accounts for under half of them, and the cause for the rest is not known. V, J and clone size were drawn from that table, and D and trimming were deduced from the DNA. The sample table lists 150,000 or so clones, about nine tenths of them with a count of one. Over 4% of the sample rests with the top ten.

Participants in the prospective study were aged 18 to 89 years, lived in under 30 United States geographic areas, and enrolled through a virtual design. Cohort assignment in the prospective study relied on participant-reported clinical history from a screening survey and a study questionnaire. Exposed participants were defined as having been in contact with someone with a PCR-confirmed or clinician-diagnosed COVID-19 case within 2 weeks of study entry. In the prospective study, mobile phlebotomists collected whole blood, serum and a nasopharyngeal or oropharyngeal swab from each participant. Over a 2-month period, participants in the prospective study had the option of providing additional blood draws and questionnaires. Blood samples from the prospective study were shipped frozen or at room temperature prior to DNA extraction.

Sequencing used PBMCs or T cells enriched from blood (not recorded which). The chain is made from TRBV2 and TRBJ1-5, and 8 bases in between align with TRBD1. The sequence came from a woman aged 40 to 55 who had been exposed to COVID-19. DNA sequence: TGTGCCAGCAGTTCCGGGGACAGGCGCAATCAGCCCCAGCATTTT. Its translation is CASSSGDRRNQPQHF.